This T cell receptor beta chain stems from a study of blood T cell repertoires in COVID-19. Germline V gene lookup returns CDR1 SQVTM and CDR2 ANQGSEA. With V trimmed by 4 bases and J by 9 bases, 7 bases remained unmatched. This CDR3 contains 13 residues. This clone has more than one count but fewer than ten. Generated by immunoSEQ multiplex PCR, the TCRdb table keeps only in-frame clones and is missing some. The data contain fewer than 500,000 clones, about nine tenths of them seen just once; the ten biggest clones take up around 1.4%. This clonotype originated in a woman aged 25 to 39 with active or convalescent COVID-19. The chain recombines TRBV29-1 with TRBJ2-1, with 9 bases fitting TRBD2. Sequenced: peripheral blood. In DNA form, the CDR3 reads TGCAGCGTTGGGAAAGCGGGAGGCGGTGAGCAGTTCTTC. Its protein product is CSVGKAGGGEQFF.